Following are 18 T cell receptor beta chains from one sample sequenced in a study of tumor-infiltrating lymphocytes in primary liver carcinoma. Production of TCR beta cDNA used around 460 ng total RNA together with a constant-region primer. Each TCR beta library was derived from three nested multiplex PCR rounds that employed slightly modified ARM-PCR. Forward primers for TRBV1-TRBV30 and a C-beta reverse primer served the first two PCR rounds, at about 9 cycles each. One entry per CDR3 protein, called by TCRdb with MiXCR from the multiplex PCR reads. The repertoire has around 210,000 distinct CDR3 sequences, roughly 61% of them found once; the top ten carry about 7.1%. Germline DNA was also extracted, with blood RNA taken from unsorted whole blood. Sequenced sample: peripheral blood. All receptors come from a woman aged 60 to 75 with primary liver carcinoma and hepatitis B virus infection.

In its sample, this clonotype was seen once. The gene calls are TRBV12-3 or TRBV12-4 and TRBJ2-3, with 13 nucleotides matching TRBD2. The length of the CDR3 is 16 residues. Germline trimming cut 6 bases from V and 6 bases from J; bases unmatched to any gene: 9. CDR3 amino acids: CASSSRTSGSTDTQYF. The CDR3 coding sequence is TGTGCCAGCAGCTCCAGGACTAGCGGGAGTACTGATACGCAGTATTTT.

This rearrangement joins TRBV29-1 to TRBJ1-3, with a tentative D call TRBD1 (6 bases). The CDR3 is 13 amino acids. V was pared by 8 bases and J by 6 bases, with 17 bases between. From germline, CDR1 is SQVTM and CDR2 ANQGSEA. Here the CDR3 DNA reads TGCAGCTTGGAGGAGGGGGTTGTAAACACCATATATTTT. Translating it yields CSLEEGVVNTIYF.

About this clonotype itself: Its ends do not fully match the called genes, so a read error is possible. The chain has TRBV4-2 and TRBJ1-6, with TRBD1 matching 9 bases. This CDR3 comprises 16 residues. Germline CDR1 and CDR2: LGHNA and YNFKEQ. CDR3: CVSSDRGFDRNSPLHF. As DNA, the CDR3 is TGTGTCAGCAGCGACAGGGGGTTTGACAGAAATTCACCCCTCCACTTT.

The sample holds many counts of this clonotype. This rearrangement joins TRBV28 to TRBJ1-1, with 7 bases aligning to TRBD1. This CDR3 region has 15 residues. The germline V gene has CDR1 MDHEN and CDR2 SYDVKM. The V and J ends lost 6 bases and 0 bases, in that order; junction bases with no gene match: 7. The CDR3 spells CASRKSGGLNTEAFF. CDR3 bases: TGTGCCAGCAGAAAATCAGGGGGTTTGAACACTGAAGCTTTCTTT.

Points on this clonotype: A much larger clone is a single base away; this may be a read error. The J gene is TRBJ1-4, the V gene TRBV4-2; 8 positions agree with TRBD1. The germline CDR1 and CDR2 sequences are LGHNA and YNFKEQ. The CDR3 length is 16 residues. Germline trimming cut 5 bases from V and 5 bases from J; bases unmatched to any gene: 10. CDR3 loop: CASSSMDRATNEKLFF. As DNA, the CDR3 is TGTGCCAGCAGCTCAATGGACAGGGCCACGAATGAAAAACTGTTTTTT.

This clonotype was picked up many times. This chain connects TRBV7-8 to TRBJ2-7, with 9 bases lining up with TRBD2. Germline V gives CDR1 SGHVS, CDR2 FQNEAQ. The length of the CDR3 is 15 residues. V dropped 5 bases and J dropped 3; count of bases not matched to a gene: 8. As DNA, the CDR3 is TGTGCCAGCAGCGTTAGCGGGAGCTCCGTCTACGAGCAGTACTTC. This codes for CASSVSGSSVYEQYF.

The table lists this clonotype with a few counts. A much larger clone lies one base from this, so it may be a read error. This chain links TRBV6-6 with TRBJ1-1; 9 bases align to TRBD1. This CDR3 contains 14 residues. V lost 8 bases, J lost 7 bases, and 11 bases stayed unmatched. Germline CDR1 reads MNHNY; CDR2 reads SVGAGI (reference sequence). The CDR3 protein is CASDIRTGDNEAFF. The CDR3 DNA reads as TGTGCCAGCGATATACGGACAGGGGACAATGAAGCTTTCTTT.

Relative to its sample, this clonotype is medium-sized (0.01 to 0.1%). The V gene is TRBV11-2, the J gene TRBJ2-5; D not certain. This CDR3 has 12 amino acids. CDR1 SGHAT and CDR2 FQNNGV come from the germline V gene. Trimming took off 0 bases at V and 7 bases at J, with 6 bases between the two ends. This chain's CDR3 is CASSLDGRTQYF. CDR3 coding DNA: TGTGCCAGCAGCTTAGATGGGCGGACCCAGTACTTC. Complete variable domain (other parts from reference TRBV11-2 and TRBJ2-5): EAGVAQSPRYKIIEKRQSVAFWCNPISGHATLYWYQQILGQGPKLLIQFQNNGVVDDSQLPKDRFSAERLKGVDSTLKIQPAKLEDSAVYLCASSLDGRTQYFGPGTRLLVL.

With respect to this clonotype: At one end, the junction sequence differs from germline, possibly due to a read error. The CDR3 is CASSQGSGLLLGTDTQYF. CDR3 bases: TGTGCCAGCAGCCAAGGGTCGGGGCTGCTACTCGGCACAGATACGCAGTATTTT. This sequence joins TRBV4-1 and TRBJ2-3; D possibly uses TRBD1 or TRBD2 (5 bases each). The CDR3 spans 18 residues. The germline V gene encodes CDR1 MGHRA and CDR2 YSYEKL.

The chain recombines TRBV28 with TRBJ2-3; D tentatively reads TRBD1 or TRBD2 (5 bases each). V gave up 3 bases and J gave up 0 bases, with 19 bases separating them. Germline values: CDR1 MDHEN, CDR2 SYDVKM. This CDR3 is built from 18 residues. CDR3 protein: CASSLTPQGRGSTDTQYF. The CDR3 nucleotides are TGTGCCAGCAGTTTGACGCCCCAGGGACGGGGCAGCACAGATACGCAGTATTTT.

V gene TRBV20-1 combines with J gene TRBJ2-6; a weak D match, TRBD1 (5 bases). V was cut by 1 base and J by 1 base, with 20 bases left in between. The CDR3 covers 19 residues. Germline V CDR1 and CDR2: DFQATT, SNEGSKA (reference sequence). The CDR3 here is CSARVKGVLKESGANVLTF. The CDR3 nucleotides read TGCAGTGCTAGAGTTAAAGGGGTGTTGAAGGAATCTGGGGCCAACGTCCTGACTTTC.

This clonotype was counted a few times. CDR3 nucleotide sequence: TGTGCCAGCAGTTTGGGCGGGACAGGGGGCATAGTGAATGGCTACACCTTC. Its protein is CASSLGGTGGIVNGYTF. The gene calls are TRBV28 and TRBJ1-2, with 12 bases matching TRBD1. J gave up 6 bases and V 3 bases, and 11 bases lay outside the gene matches. The CDR3 runs to 17 residues. Germline values: CDR1 MDHEN, CDR2 SYDVKM.

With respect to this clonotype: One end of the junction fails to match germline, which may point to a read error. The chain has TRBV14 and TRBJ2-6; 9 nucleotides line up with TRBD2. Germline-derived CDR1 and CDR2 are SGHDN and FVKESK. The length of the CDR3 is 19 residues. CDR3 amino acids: CASSQVSGSGFSEANVLTF. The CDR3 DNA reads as TGTGCCAGCAGCCAAGTTAGCGGGAGCGGGTTCTCTGAGGCCAACGTCCTGACTTTC.

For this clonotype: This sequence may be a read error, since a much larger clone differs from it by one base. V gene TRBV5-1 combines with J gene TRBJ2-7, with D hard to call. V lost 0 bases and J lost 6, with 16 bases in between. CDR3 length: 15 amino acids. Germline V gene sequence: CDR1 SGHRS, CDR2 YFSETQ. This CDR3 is CASSLGVGVSGEQYF. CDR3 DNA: TGCGCCAGCAGCTTGGGTGTTGGGGTTTCTGGCGAGCAGTACTTC.

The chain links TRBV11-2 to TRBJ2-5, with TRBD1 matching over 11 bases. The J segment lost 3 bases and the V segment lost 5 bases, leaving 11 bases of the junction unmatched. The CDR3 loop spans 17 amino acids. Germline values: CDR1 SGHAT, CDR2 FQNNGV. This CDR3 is CASSQQPEGQGEETQYF. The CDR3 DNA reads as TGTGCCAGCAGCCAGCAACCCGAGGGACAGGGGGAAGAGACCCAGTACTTC.

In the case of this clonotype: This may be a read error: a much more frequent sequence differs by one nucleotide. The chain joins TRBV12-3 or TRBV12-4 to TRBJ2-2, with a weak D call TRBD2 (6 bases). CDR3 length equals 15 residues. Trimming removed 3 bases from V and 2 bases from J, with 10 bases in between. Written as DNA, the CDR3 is TGTGCCAGCAGTTTGAGCGGGTATAACACCGGGGAGCTGTTTTTT. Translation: CASSLSGYNTGELFF.

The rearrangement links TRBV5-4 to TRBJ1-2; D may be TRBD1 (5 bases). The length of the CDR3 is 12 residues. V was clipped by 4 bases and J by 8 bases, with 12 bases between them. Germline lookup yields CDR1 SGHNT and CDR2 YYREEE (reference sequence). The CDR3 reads CASSGGGNGYTF. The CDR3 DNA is TGTGCCAGCAGCGGGGGGGGTAACGGCTACACCTTC.

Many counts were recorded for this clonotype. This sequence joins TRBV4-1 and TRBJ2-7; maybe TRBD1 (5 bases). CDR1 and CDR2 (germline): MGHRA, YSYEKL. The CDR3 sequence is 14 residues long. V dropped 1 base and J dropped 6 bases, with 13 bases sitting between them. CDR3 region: CASSQGGNYVEQYF. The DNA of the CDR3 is TGCGCCAGCAGCCAAGGGGGCAACTACGTCGAGCAGTACTTC.